The clone carrying this T cell receptor beta chain has only a few counts. TCR beta CDR3 sequences were amplified from RNA transcripts. An initial round of RT-PCR targeting the TCR CDR3 relied on the HTBI primer set. Each CDR3 protein gets one entry after TCRdb re-called the multiplex PCR reads with MiXCR. The sample holds roughly 740,000 distinct CDR3 sequences, over 15% seen once. The data derive from a study of T cells in Graves' hyperthyroidism and ophthalmopathy. CDR1 is DFQATT, CDR2 SNEGSKA, per germline (reference sequence). V dropped 8 bases and J dropped 2 bases, with 15 bases sitting between them. The length of the CDR3 is 14 residues. Uncontrolled infection, other autoimmune disease, pregnancy or lactation led to exclusion. Every diagnosis used clinical symptoms, serum thyroxine and TRAb, thyroid ultrasound and orbital computed tomography.

The rearrangement joins TRBV20-1 to TRBJ1-4; D might be TRBD1 (5 bases). Sequencing input: blood. The source of this sequence is a man between 18 and 29 years old with Graves' hyperthyroidism. Here the CDR3 reads CSLIRGGTNEKLFF. The CDR3 coding sequence is TGCAGTCTGATAAGGGGAGGTACTAATGAAAAACTGTTTTTT.